This T cell receptor (beta chain) was sequenced during a study of T cells in Graves' hyperthyroidism and ophthalmopathy. Based on clinical symptoms, serum thyroxine and TRAb, thyroid ultrasound and orbital computed tomography, diagnoses were reached. The CDR3 regions of TCR beta were amplified from RNA transcripts. A first-round RT-PCR of the TCR CDR3 used the HTBI primer set. One entry per CDR3 protein results from TCRdb running MiXCR on the multiplex PCR reads. Of about 360,000 distinct CDR3 sequences in the sample, roughly 13% were seen once. CDR1 SGHRS and CDR2 YFSETQ come from the germline V gene. The V and J ends lost 0 bases and 5 bases respectively, with 14 bases between them. The CDR3 is 15 amino acids. This clonotype was seen at least ten times.

This TCR was recovered from a young woman with Graves' hyperthyroidism. Sequencing used blood. The chain couples TRBV5-1 to TRBJ1-1; D perhaps matches TRBD1 (5 bases). CDR3 DNA: TGCGCCAGCAGCTTGGCGGAGCAGGGTCAGACTGAAGCTTTCTTT. As protein: CASSLAEQGQTEAFF. The entire variable domain, with the rest obtained from reference TRBV5-1 and TRBJ1-1, is as follows: KAGVTQTPRYLIKTRGQQVTLSCSPISGHRSVSWYQQTPGQGLQFLFEYFSETQRNKGNFPGRFSGRQFSNSRSEMNVSTLELGDSALYLCASSLAEQGQTEAFFGQGTRLTVV.